Below, 28 T cell receptor beta chains from the same sample are listed, as sequenced in a study of T cells after yellow fever vaccination. TCRdb processed the 5' RACE reads anew with MiXCR; each CDR3 protein has one entry. The sample lists 250,000 to 300,000 distinct CDR3 sequences; over 4.5% were seen once. The sequenced sample was CD4+ T cells sorted from PBMCs, obtained on the day of the yellow fever booster vaccination. All receptors come from a man between 18 and 29 years old who received the YFV17D yellow fever vaccine.

This clonotype has ten or more counts. The CDR3 sequence is CASSLNRGGLETQYF. The CDR3 nucleotides are TGTGCCAGCAGCTTAAATCGGGGAGGACTAGAGACCCAGTACTTC. This chain joins TRBV7-3 and TRBJ2-5, with D perhaps matching TRBD2 (6 bases). CDR1 SGHTA and CDR2 FQGTGA come from the germline V gene. The CDR3 is 15 residues long. V was cut by 1 base and J by 4 bases, with 13 bases left in between.

This clonotype was seen a handful of times. V gene TRBV7-2 combines with J gene TRBJ1-5; TRBD1 is a possible D gene (6 bases). Trimming took 3 bases from V and 4 from J, leaving 10 bases between them. The V gene's germline CDR1 is SGHTA and CDR2 FQGNSA. The CDR3 sequence is 14 residues long. The CDR3 DNA reads TGTGCCAGCAGCTTCGTGGGGGCGAATCAGCCCCAGCATTTT. Protein product: CASSFVGANQPQHF.

The rearrangement links TRBV9 to TRBJ2-5; D is perhaps TRBD2 (7 bases). Germline CDR1 reads SGDLS; CDR2 reads YYNGEE. CDR3 length: 16 amino acids. V was trimmed by 4 bases and J by 1 base, leaving 17 bases between them. CDR3 loop: CASSRLGGGIQETQYF. In DNA form, the CDR3 reads TGTGCCAGCAGCCGCTTGGGCGGGGGCATCCAAGAGACCCAGTACTTC.

This clonotype was seen a handful of times. The chain is built from TRBV27 and TRBJ2-3; D may be TRBD2 (7 bases). Germline V gene sequence: CDR1 MNHEY, CDR2 SMNVEV (reference sequence). Trimming removed 6 bases from V and 5 bases from J, with 12 bases in between. The CDR3 is 13 amino acids. The CDR3 is CASRGGARDTQYF. For the CDR3, the DNA is TGTGCCAGCAGAGGGGGGGCGAGAGATACGCAGTATTTT.

A few counts support this clonotype. The chain recombines TRBV6-2 or TRBV6-3 with TRBJ2-5; D is unclear. CDR1 is MNHEY, CDR2 SVGEGT, per germline. The V and J ends lost 5 bases and 3 bases respectively, with 7 bases between them. The CDR3 extends over 12 amino acids. The CDR3 region is CASSRFEETQYF. CDR3 nucleotide sequence: TGTGCCAGCAGTAGATTTGAAGAGACCCAGTACTTC.

This clonotype was seen a few times. DNA for the CDR3: TGCGCCAGCAGCTTGCGTCCTTCTACGGACGAGCAGTACTTC. Translating it yields CASSLRPSTDEQYF. The chain has TRBV5-1 and TRBJ2-7; no clear D gene. V was clipped by 1 base and J by 5 bases, with 13 bases between them. Germline CDR1 SGHRS, CDR2 YFSETQ. The CDR3 loop spans 14 amino acids.

This clonotype has a count of ten or more. The chain has TRBV10-2 and TRBJ1-4; no firm D call. From germline, CDR1 is WSHSY and CDR2 SAAADI. V was clipped by 4 bases and J by 7 bases, with 13 bases between them. The CDR3 covers 14 residues. The CDR3 region is CASSGAPPGEKLFF. CDR3 sequence (DNA): TGCGCCAGCAGTGGGGCGCCACCGGGTGAAAAACTGTTTTTT.

This clonotype was detected many times. The chain recombines TRBV19 with TRBJ1-1, with TRBD1 as a possible D gene (5 bases). The germline V gene has CDR1 LNHDA and CDR2 SQIVND (reference sequence). This CDR3 is built from 13 residues. Trimming removed 6 bases from V and 1 base from J, with 9 bases in between. Here the CDR3 reads CASRIQENTEAFF. The DNA for the CDR3 is TGTGCCAGTAGGATACAGGAGAACACTGAAGCTTTCTTT.

This clonotype was seen repeatedly, ten times or more. The V call is TRBV19, the J call TRBJ1-1; TRBD1 might be the D (5 bases). V was trimmed by 9 bases and J by 1 base, leaving 9 bases between them. Germline V gives CDR1 LNHDA, CDR2 SQIVND (reference sequence). The CDR3 has 12 residues. The CDR3, as DNA: TGTGCCAGCTCGGGGCCGAACACTGAAGCTTTCTTT. Encoded protein: CASSGPNTEAFF.

The chain is built from TRBV4-2 and TRBJ2-5, with TRBD1 matching over 7 bases. Per germline, CDR1 LGHNA and CDR2 YNFKEQ. V trimming: 0 bases; J trimming: 5 bases; junction bases outside the gene matches: 6. The CDR3 extends over 15 amino acids. The CDR3: CASSQDGTARETQYF. The CDR3 bases are TGTGCCAGCAGCCAAGATGGGACAGCCAGGGAGACCCAGTACTTC.

This clonotype has a count of ten or more. The V call is TRBV10-3, the J call TRBJ2-3; D remains ambiguous. V gave up 5 bases and J gave up 6 bases, with 9 bases separating them. The CDR3 runs to 12 residues. CDR1 ENHRY and CDR2 SYGVKD come from the germline V gene. The CDR3: CAISRPADTQYF. The CDR3 nucleotides read TGTGCCATCAGTCGGCCAGCCGATACGCAGTATTTT.

The chain links TRBV13 to TRBJ1-1; D not certain. The V gene's germline CDR1 is PRHDT and CDR2 FYEKMQ (reference sequence). The CDR3 totals 14 residues. V shed 0 bases and J shed 1 base, with 6 bases lying between them. The CDR3 bases are TGTGCCAGCAGCTTAGGTCGGCCGAACACTGAAGCTTTCTTT. It encodes CASSLGRPNTEAFF. The entire variable domain, with the rest obtained from reference TRBV13 and TRBJ1-1, is as follows: AAGVIQSPRHLIKEKRETATLKCYPIPRHDTVYWYQQGPGQDPQFLISFYEKMQSDKGSIPDRFSAQQFSDYHSELNMSSLELGDSALYFCASSLGRPNTEAFFGQGTRLTVV.

V gene TRBV7-2 combines with J gene TRBJ2-6; the D gene is possibly TRBD2 (7 bases). The germline V and J ends were trimmed by 1 base and 0 bases, with 10 bases remaining between them. The CDR3 runs to 17 residues. Germline CDR1 reads SGHTA; CDR2 reads FQGNSA. In nucleotides, the CDR3 is TGTGCCAGCAGCTTAGTAGGGGGGGGCTCTGGGGCCAACGTCCTGACTTTC. Encoded protein: CASSLVGGGSGANVLTF.

With respect to this clonotype: One base away lies a much larger clone, so this may be a sequencing read error. V gene TRBV5-1 combines with J gene TRBJ1-2; unclear D gene. The germline V gene has CDR1 SGHRS and CDR2 YFSETQ. The CDR3 runs 12 residues. V was cut by 7 bases and J by 2 bases, with 9 bases left in between. The CDR3 is CASGLGNYGYTF. CDR3 DNA sequence: TGCGCCAGCGGTCTGGGGAACTATGGCTACACCTTC.

CDR3 in amino acids: CAWWDRDFTQYF. CDR3 in DNA: TGTGCCTGGTGGGACAGAGACTTTACGCAGTATTTT. The chain is built from TRBV30 and TRBJ2-3; TRBD1 agrees at 7 bases. The germline V gene encodes CDR1 GTSNPN and CDR2 SVGIG (reference sequence). The length of the CDR3 is 12 residues. Trimming removed 5 bases from V and 8 bases from J; junction bases left unmatched: 7.

Only a few counts were recorded for this clonotype. The J gene is TRBJ1-5, the V gene TRBV7-9; TRBD1 agrees at 10 bases. The J segment lost 3 bases and the V segment lost 1 base, leaving 3 bases of the junction unmatched. The CDR3 is 16 amino acids. The V gene's germline CDR1 is SEHNR and CDR2 FQNEAQ (reference sequence). The chain's CDR3 is CASSLGTGGINQPQHF. DNA of the CDR3: TGTGCCAGCAGCTTAGGGACAGGGGGGATCAATCAGCCCCAGCATTTT.

This clonotype came up many times. The chain couples TRBV23-1 to TRBJ2-7, with 7 bases fitting TRBD1. Being an ORF, TRBV23-1 has a function that is uncertain. The ends lost 5 bases at V and 5 bases at J; junction bases unmatched: 9. This CDR3 region has 14 residues. The DNA for the CDR3 is TGCGCCAGCAGTTTTCACAGGGGCGCCCACGAGCAGTACGTC. It yields the protein CASSFHRGAHEQYV.

There are many counts of this clonotype. The J gene is TRBJ2-7, the V gene TRBV5-1; D may be TRBD2 (5 bases). Germline V gives CDR1 SGHRS, CDR2 YFSETQ. CDR3 length equals 14 residues. Trimming took 6 bases from V and 2 from J, leaving 15 bases between them. CDR3 protein: CASTRPRRTYEQYF. In DNA, the CDR3 is TGCGCCAGCACCCGTCCCCGGAGGACCTACGAGCAGTACTTC.

Only a few counts were recorded for this clonotype. The chain couples TRBV4-2 to TRBJ2-5; 7 bases agree with TRBD1. The CDR3 is 14 amino acids. Germline V gene lookup returns CDR1 LGHNA and CDR2 YNFKEQ. V was pared by 4 bases and J by 4 bases, with 6 bases of the junction left unmatched. In nucleotides, the CDR3 is TGTGCCAGCAGCCCTACGACAGGGAGAGAGACCCAGTACTTC. It is translated as CASSPTTGRETQYF.

The CDR3 bases are TGCAGCGTCAGTAGAAGTATTGGGGGGAACACTGAAGCTTTCTTT. Translating it yields CSVSRSIGGNTEAFF. V usage is TRBV29-1 and J usage is TRBJ1-1; D may be TRBD1 (5 bases). This CDR3 is built from 15 residues. The germline V gene encodes CDR1 SQVTM and CDR2 ANQGSEA. The V end was cut by 6 bases, the J end by 1 base, with 18 bases between.

This clonotype was detected many times. The genes are TRBV7-6 and TRBJ2-1; D unresolved. The CDR3 runs 13 residues. Germline V gene data show CDR1 as SGHVS and CDR2 as FNYEAQ. Trimming left V 5 bases short and J 4 bases short, with 9 bases between. The CDR3 protein is CASSRGPYNEQFF. The DNA for the CDR3 is TGTGCCAGCAGCCGAGGACCATACAATGAGCAGTTCTTC.

The gene calls are TRBV6-1 and TRBJ2-7; D is perhaps TRBD2 (6 bases). The V and J ends lost 6 bases and 2 bases respectively, with 11 bases between them. The CDR3 length is 13 residues. The V gene's germline CDR1 is MNHNS and CDR2 SASEGT. CDR3 nucleotide sequence: TGTGCCAGCAGGCGACGCGGGGCCTACGAGCAGTACTTC. This translates into CASRRRGAYEQYF.

This clonotype was seen more than once but under ten times. The genes are TRBV30 and TRBJ2-1, with D uncertain. CDR1 is GTSNPN, CDR2 SVGIG, per germline (reference sequence). The CDR3 is 12 amino acids. The V end lost 2 bases, the J end lost 11 bases, and 13 bases lay between the germline ends. For the CDR3, the DNA is TGTGCCTGGAGTTTTCCGCCTGGGAAGCAGTTCTTC. Protein product: CAWSFPPGKQFF.

This clonotype was seen more than once but under ten times. The chain carries TRBV7-9 and TRBJ1-1, with D maybe TRBD1 (5 bases). Deletions cut 7 bases from V and 4 bases from J, with 16 bases between. The CDR3 loop spans 14 amino acids. Per germline, CDR1 SEHNR and CDR2 FQNEAQ (reference sequence). CDR3 in DNA: TGTGCCAGCACCTCTAATACGGGGGGCACTGAAGCTTTCTTT. Amino acid sequence: CASTSNTGGTEAFF. Based on the CDR3 plus reference TRBV7-9 and TRBJ1-1, the full variable domain is DTGVSQNPRHKITKRGQNVTFRCDPISEHNRLYWYRQTLGQGPEFLTYFQNEAQLEKSRLLSDRFSAERPKGSFSTLEIQRTEQGDSAMYLCASTSNTGGTEAFFGQGTRLTVV.

V and J are TRBV30 and TRBJ1-2; D uncertain. V lost 0 bases to trimming and J lost 6 bases, with 11 bases between them. From germline, CDR1 is GTSNPN and CDR2 SVGIG (reference sequence). The CDR3 is 13 amino acids. CDR3 amino acids: CAWSVLGNHGYTF. In DNA, the CDR3 is TGTGCCTGGAGTGTATTGGGGAATCATGGCTACACCTTC.

The chain has TRBV20-1 and TRBJ2-7; 9 bases are shared with TRBD1. Germline assignment: CDR1 DFQATT and CDR2 SNEGSKA (reference sequence). The CDR3 is made up of 13 amino acids. Trimming at V came to 4 bases and at J to 5 bases, leaving 6 bases not matched to a gene. The CDR3, as DNA: TGCAGTGCTACTTGGGACAGGGCCAACGAGCAGTACTTC. Translation gives CSATWDRANEQYF.

This clonotype was counted only a few times. The chain combines TRBV20-1 with TRBJ2-5; 8 nucleotides match TRBD1. The CDR3 is 13 amino acids. V shed 5 bases, J shed 5 bases, and the junction held 7 bases outside the gene matches. Germline values: CDR1 DFQATT, CDR2 SNEGSKA (reference sequence). For the CDR3, the DNA is TGCAGTGCTGGCGACAGGGGCCGGGAGACCCAGTACTTC. It is translated as CSAGDRGRETQYF.

This clonotype was picked up many times. V usage is TRBV9 and J usage is TRBJ2-5, with TRBD1 matching 11 bases. Trimming cost V 3 bases and J 4 bases; bases outside gene matches: 11. Germline V gene sequence: CDR1 SGDLS, CDR2 YYNGEE. The length of the CDR3 is 17 residues. In DNA form, the CDR3 reads TGTGCCAGCAGCGCAATTTGGACAGGGGGCTTAGGAGAGACCCAGTACTTC. Its protein product is CASSAIWTGGLGETQYF.